These 10 T cell receptor beta chains originate from one sample sequenced in a study of radiotherapy plus CTLA-4 blockade in lung cancer. Only in-frame clones appear in the TCRdb table, and some are missing; sequencing was by immunoSEQ multiplex PCR. The sample lists roughly 70,000 clones; around 87% were seen once. This specimen consisted of peripheral blood, obtained from a patient treated with radiotherapy plus ipilimumab. These TCRs come from a human donor with non-small cell lung cancer that progressed on radiotherapy plus ipilimumab.

The chain links TRBV28 to TRBJ2-2; D gene uncertain. The germline CDR1 and CDR2 sequences are MDHEN and SYDVKM. The CDR3 loop spans 17 amino acids. V was cut by 1 base and J by 1 base, with 13 bases left in between. The CDR3 DNA reads TGTGCCAGCAGTTTATACCCACGCGGTCGGAACACCGGGGAGCTGTTTTTT. This sequence encodes CASSLYPRGRNTGELFF.

The V call is TRBV7-8, the J call TRBJ1-3; 7 bases fit TRBD1. Germline values: CDR1 SGHVS, CDR2 FQNEAQ. The trim removed 0 bases at V and 1 base at J, leaving 12 bases unmatched. The CDR3 runs to 19 residues. Written as DNA, the CDR3 is TGTGCCAGCAGCTTAGCGCTCGGAGTGACAGGGCCATCTGGAAACACCATATATTTT. It specifies CASSLALGVTGPSGNTIYF.

The J gene is TRBJ1-5, the V gene TRBV27; D ambiguous. V was clipped by 5 bases and J by 1 base, with 12 bases between them. Germline V lookup: CDR1 MNHEY, CDR2 SMNVEV (reference sequence). There are 15 residues in the CDR3. The CDR3 DNA reads as TGTGCCAGCAGTCCATACCGGGCCAGCAATCAGCCCCAGCATTTT. Translated: CASSPYRASNQPQHF.

This sequence joins TRBV19 and TRBJ1-1; D gene unclear. Germline V gene sequence: CDR1 LNHDA, CDR2 SQIVND (reference sequence). This CDR3 is 16 amino acids long. The V and J ends lost 4 bases and 1 base respectively, with 16 bases between them. The CDR3 here is CASSSFGSLKNTEAFF. CDR3 in DNA: TGTGCCAGTAGTAGCTTCGGGTCTCTTAAGAACACTGAAGCTTTCTTT.

The chain is built from TRBV29-1 and TRBJ1-1; TRBD1 might be the D (5 bases). CDR3 size: 13 residues. With 6 bases removed from V and 0 bases from J, the gap between germline ends came to 11 bases. Germline V lookup: CDR1 SQVTM, CDR2 ANQGSEA. The CDR3 DNA follows: TGCAGCGTAGAGCAGGGTATGAACACTGAAGCTTTCTTT. It specifies CSVEQGMNTEAFF.

This CDR3 is CASSPYGPQHF. CDR3 nucleotides: TGTGCCAGCAGTCCCTATGGGCCCCAGCATTTT. The chain couples TRBV28 to TRBJ1-5; D is uncertain. The ends were cut back, 5 bases at V and 9 bases at J, with 8 bases in the middle. The CDR3 has 11 amino acids. Germline lookup yields CDR1 MDHEN and CDR2 SYDVKM. Variable domain in full (rest from reference TRBV28 and TRBJ1-5): DVKVTQSSRYLVKRTGEKVFLECVQDMDHENMFWYRQDPGLGLRLIYFSYDVKMKEKGDIPEGYSVSREKKERFSLILESASTNQTSMYLCASSPYGPQHFGDGTRLSIL.

In this sample, this clone turned up a few times. The rearrangement uses TRBV10-1 and TRBJ1-4, with D possibly TRBD1 on 5 matching bases. V dropped 5 bases and J dropped 6 bases, with 16 bases sitting between them. The CDR3 sequence is 15 residues long. CDR1 and CDR2 (germline): WNHNN, SYGVQD (reference sequence). In nucleotides, the CDR3 is TGCGCCAGCAGTCCCGGGACCGCTACCTATGAAAAACTGTTTTTT. It specifies CASSPGTATYEKLFF.

The CDR3 DNA sequence: TGTGCCAGCATGGCGGATTTTAACAATGAGCAGTTCTTC. Translation gives CASMADFNNEQFF. The chain couples TRBV2 to TRBJ2-1, with D unresolved. The CDR3 totals 13 residues. The germline V and J ends were trimmed by 7 bases and 5 bases, with 12 bases remaining between them. Germline loops: CDR1 SNHLY, CDR2 FYNNEI.

This clone was detected only once. J is TRBJ2-7 and V is TRBV4-1; 10 bases match TRBD1. The J segment lost 6 bases and the V segment lost 4 bases, leaving 6 bases of the junction unmatched. This CDR3 has 14 residues. The V gene's germline CDR1 is MGHRA and CDR2 YSYEKL. CDR3 in amino acids: CASSLRTGGSEQYF. The CDR3 bases are TGCGCCAGCAGCCTCCGGACAGGGGGAAGCGAGCAGTACTTC.

The genes are TRBV10-3 and TRBJ2-1; the match to TRBD2 covers 10 bases. After removal of 2 bases from V and 4 bases from J, the junction contained 14 bases not matched to a gene. Germline assignment: CDR1 ENHRY and CDR2 SYGVKD. The CDR3 spans 19 residues. As DNA, the CDR3 is TGTGCCATCAGTGAGATTACGTTAACCAGGACTAGCGGATACAATGAGCAGTTCTTC. This codes for CAISEITLTRTSGYNEQFF.